The subject of this entry is one TCR beta chain. Its cognate antigen is unknown. The germline gives CDR1 SQVTM, CDR2 ANQGSEA. The CDR3 contains 13 residues. Trimming took 4 bases from V and 5 from J, leaving 13 bases between them. The sample comes from a study of T cell repertoires in cytomegalovirus infection. Overall study findings and caveats: Within the response measured ex vivo, HLA-C-restricted CMV-specific TCR beta clonotypes were dominant.

TCRdb re-derived calls from the reads in MiXCR, one entry per CDR3 protein. The top ten clones hold roughly 20% of a sample with about 740,000 distinct CDR3 sequences, 30% to 35% of them seen once. The clonotype was recovered from a human donor in good health (CMV status not recorded). Some clones in this sample may be carry-over from other donors' samples. The sample here was cultured PBMCs, taken from culture after CMV antigen stimulation. The J gene is TRBJ2-3, the V gene TRBV29-1; D may be TRBD1 (5 bases). This CDR3 is CSVAARGRDTQYF. The CDR3 DNA reads TGCAGCGTTGCGGCTAGGGGTAGAGATACGCAGTATTTT.